A single sample gave rise to the 29 T cell receptor beta chains below, sequenced in a study of T cell responses to AZD1222 COVID-19 vaccine. The table came from immunoSEQ multiplex PCR; TCRdb's copy has only in-frame clones and leaves some out. The profile shows some 190,000 clones, roughly 94% of them singletons. The sample in question was peripheral blood, obtained 28 days after the second dose of the MenACWY control vaccine. The receptors derive from an adult who received the MenACWY meningococcal vaccine as a control.

The J gene is TRBJ2-7, the V gene TRBV28, with 10 bases identical to TRBD1. Germline assignment: CDR1 MDHEN and CDR2 SYDVKM. This CDR3 has 15 residues. With 6 bases clipped from V and 5 bases from J, the junction kept 10 bases outside the gene matches. The chain's CDR3 is CASRSVGTGVHEQYF. DNA of the CDR3: TGTGCCAGCAGGTCCGTCGGGACAGGGGTCCACGAGCAGTACTTC. Together with reference TRBV28 and TRBJ2-7, the CDR3 gives the full variable domain: DVKVTQSSRYLVKRTGEKVFLECVQDMDHENMFWYRQDPGLGLRLIYFSYDVKMKEKGDIPEGYSVSREKKERFSLILESASTNQTSMYLCASRSVGTGVHEQYFGPGTRLTVT.

DNA of the CDR3: TGTGCCAGCAGGGGGGACAGCTCGAGCTCCTATAATTCACCCCTCCACTTT. It translates to CASRGDSSSSYNSPLHF. J is TRBJ1-6 and V is TRBV5-4; 7 nucleotides align to TRBD1. Germline CDR1 reads SGHNT; CDR2 reads YYREEE (reference sequence). V was pared by 5 bases and J by 0 bases, with 8 bases of the junction left unmatched. The CDR3 is 17 amino acids.

V is TRBV21-1 and J is TRBJ1-3; the D call TRBD1 from the table was never checked on the DNA. TRBV21-1 is a listed pseudogene. The CDR3 runs 15 residues. CDR3 coding DNA: TGTGCCAGCAGCAAAGAGACAGACTCTGGAAACACCATATATTTT. It encodes CASSKETDSGNTIYF.

This chain connects TRBV5-1 to TRBJ1-3; no definite D call. This CDR3 comprises 16 residues. The V gene lost 0 bases and the J gene lost 3 bases, with 13 bases spanning the gap. Germline values: CDR1 SGHRS, CDR2 YFSETQ. CDR3 protein: CASSLVPSSYGNTIYF. The DNA of the CDR3 is TGCGCCAGCAGCTTGGTGCCGTCCTCTTATGGAAACACCATATATTTT.

The rearrangement joins TRBV20-1 to TRBJ1-6; the D gene is possibly TRBD1 (6 bases). CDR1 and CDR2 (germline): DFQATT, SNEGSKA (reference sequence). Deletions cut 3 bases from V and 17 bases from J, with 14 bases between. CDR3 length: 11 residues. The CDR3: CSARDGGPVHF. The CDR3 DNA reads TGCAGTGCTAGGGACGGGGGCCCTGTCCACTTT.

The chain employs TRBV6-1 and TRBJ1-1; no firm D call. Germline-derived CDR1 and CDR2 are MNHNS and SASEGT. The V gene lost 3 bases and the J gene lost 1 base, with 6 bases spanning the gap. There are 13 residues in the CDR3. CDR3 protein: CASSDGGNTEAFF. The CDR3 nucleotides are TGTGCCAGCAGTGATGGTGGGAACACTGAAGCTTTCTTT.

This clone was counted once. The rearrangement uses TRBV30 and TRBJ2-1; 11 bases are a match to TRBD2. CDR1 is GTSNPN, CDR2 SVGIG, per germline (reference sequence). This CDR3 spans 15 amino acids. The V and J ends lost 2 bases and 7 bases, in that order; junction bases with no gene match: 7. As DNA, the CDR3 is TGTGCCTGGAGTCTAACTAGCGGGAGTAGGAATGAGCAGTTCTTC. This sequence encodes CAWSLTSGSRNEQFF.

This clone came up once. The CDR3 region has the DNA TGTGCCAGCAGCCTCGGACAGGGAAGGGCCTACGAGCAGTACTTC. Its translation is CASSLGQGRAYEQYF. The chain carries TRBV27 and TRBJ2-7; 8 bases match TRBD1. This CDR3 is built from 15 residues. The junction had 9 bases not matched to a gene; V was cut back by 6 bases and J by 2 bases. Germline CDR1 MNHEY, CDR2 SMNVEV (reference sequence).

The chain links TRBV27 to TRBJ2-7; 10 bases fit TRBD2. Germline V gene sequence: CDR1 MNHEY, CDR2 SMNVEV (reference sequence). Losses at the gene ends were 4 bases for V and 4 bases for J; bases not matched to a gene: 7. The CDR3 has 15 amino acids. The CDR3 loop reads CASSSIAGGVYEQYF. CDR3 nucleotides: TGTGCCAGCAGTTCCATAGCGGGAGGCGTATACGAGCAGTACTTC.

The chain joins TRBV7-2 to TRBJ2-1, with 7 bases fitting TRBD1. Looked up from germline, CDR1 is SGHTA and CDR2 is FQGNSA. The V and J ends lost 5 bases and 9 bases, in that order; junction bases with no gene match: 7. This CDR3 has 13 residues. CDR3 coding DNA: TGTGCCAGCAGCCCCGACAGGGACCTTGAGCAGTTCTTC. Translated: CASSPDRDLEQFF.

The chain joins TRBV5-1 to TRBJ1-4; 10 bases map to TRBD1. V shed 3 bases, J shed 8 bases, and the junction held 10 bases outside the gene matches. The V gene's germline CDR1 is SGHRS and CDR2 YFSETQ. The length of the CDR3 is 16 residues. CDR3 sequence reads: CASSSEGTGALEKLFF. The DNA for the CDR3 is TGCGCCAGCAGCTCTGAGGGGACAGGGGCCCTAGAAAAACTGTTTTTT. The entire variable domain, with the rest obtained from reference TRBV5-1 and TRBJ1-4, is as follows: KAGVTQTPRYLIKTRGQQVTLSCSPISGHRSVSWYQQTPGQGLQFLFEYFSETQRNKGNFPGRFSGRQFSNSRSEMNVSTLELGDSALYLCASSSEGTGALEKLFFGSGTQLSVL.

The rearrangement joins TRBV6-1 to TRBJ2-1, with 14 bases lining up with TRBD2. The V segment lost 1 base and the J segment 8 bases; nucleotides outside the gene matches: 4. This CDR3 contains 16 residues. The germline CDR1 and CDR2 sequences are MNHNS and SASEGT. Here the CDR3 reads CASSEVGTSGSDEQFF. CDR3 in DNA: TGTGCCAGCAGTGAAGTTGGGACTAGCGGGAGTGATGAGCAGTTCTTC.

The CDR3 coding sequence is TGTGCCAGCAGTGTCCAGGCGTTAGGTGGCTACACCTTC. Protein sequence: CASSVQALGGYTF. This chain joins TRBV27 and TRBJ1-2; D not resolved. V was clipped by 5 bases and J by 7 bases, with 14 bases between them. The CDR3 consists of 13 residues. Germline loops: CDR1 MNHEY, CDR2 SMNVEV (reference sequence).

The V call is TRBV6-5, the J call TRBJ2-1, with 8 bases matching TRBD2. The germline gives CDR1 MNHEY, CDR2 SVGAGI. With 6 bases clipped from V and 4 bases from J, the junction kept 8 bases outside the gene matches. This CDR3 is 15 amino acids long. Here the CDR3 DNA reads TGTGCCAGCAGACCATATGCGGGGGGTTACAATGAGCAGTTCTTC. It codes for CASRPYAGGYNEQFF.

This chain links TRBV5-8 with TRBJ2-4, with D perhaps matching TRBD2 (6 bases). The CDR3 has 15 amino acids. The germline V gene has CDR1 SGHTS and CDR2 YDEGEE. Between the trimmed V and J ends, which lost 4 bases and 2 bases, there was a span of 13 bases. The CDR3 region is CASSGGTASKNIQYF. For the CDR3, the DNA is TGTGCCAGCAGCGGCGGGACCGCCTCCAAAAACATTCAGTACTTC. Looking up the rest from reference TRBV5-8 and TRBJ2-4 gives the full variable domain: EAGVTQSPTHLIKTRGQQATLRCSPISGHTSVYWYQQALGLGLQFLLWYDEGEERNRGNFPPRFSGRQFPNYSSELNVNALELEDSALYLCASSGGTASKNIQYFGAGTRLSVL.

The gene calls are TRBV12-5 and TRBJ2-7; 14 bases match TRBD2. After removal of 5 bases from V and 6 bases from J, the junction contained 15 bases not matched to a gene. CDR3 length: 18 amino acids. Germline CDR1 and CDR2: LGHNT and FRNRAP. The CDR3 spells CASGRPGPGTSGSCEQYF. The DNA of the CDR3 is TGTGCTAGTGGTCGCCCCGGGCCCGGGACTAGCGGGAGTTGCGAGCAGTACTTC.

The J gene is TRBJ2-3, the V gene TRBV29-1, with 8 positions matching TRBD1. The length of the CDR3 is 14 residues. V shed 7 bases and J 1 base; nucleotides not matched to a gene: 7. CDR1 and CDR2 (germline): SQVTM, ANQGSEA. CDR3 sequence (DNA): TGCAGCGGGAAACAGGGGGGCCGCACAGATACGCAGTATTTT. Translated: CSGKQGGRTDTQYF.

The rearrangement uses TRBV27 and TRBJ2-5; tentative D call: TRBD2 (6 bases). Trimming pared 2 bases from V and 5 bases from J, leaving 12 bases between. CDR1 is MNHEY, CDR2 SMNVEV, per germline (reference sequence). The CDR3 runs 14 residues. The CDR3 is CASSLAGLGETQYF. The CDR3 bases are TGTGCCAGCAGTTTAGCGGGACTGGGGGAGACCCAGTACTTC.

The chain recombines TRBV5-1 with TRBJ1-2; weak D call: TRBD1 (5 bases). The germline V gene encodes CDR1 SGHRS and CDR2 YFSETQ. V lost 4 bases to trimming and J lost 4 bases, with 11 bases between them. CDR3 length equals 13 residues. The CDR3 region is CASSRDLAYGYTF. Written as DNA, the CDR3 is TGCGCCAGCAGCCGGGACCTTGCCTATGGCTACACCTTC.

The V gene is TRBV27, the J gene TRBJ1-6; tentatively, D is TRBD1 (6 bases). Trimming shortened V by 6 bases and J by 8 bases, and 17 bases separated the two germline ends. Looked up from germline, CDR1 is MNHEY and CDR2 is SMNVEV (reference sequence). The CDR3 covers 15 residues. The CDR3 loop is CASSPPPGADSPLHF. Here the CDR3 DNA reads TGTGCCAGCAGCCCCCCCCCGGGGGCCGATTCACCCCTCCACTTT.

This sequence joins TRBV4-2 and TRBJ2-2; possible D gene TRBD2, 5 bases. CDR1 and CDR2 from the germline V gene are LGHNA and YNFKEQ. The length of the CDR3 is 15 residues. The V end lost 4 bases, the J end lost 1 base, and 10 bases lay between the germline ends. CDR3 protein: CASSPETMNTGELFF. The CDR3 DNA is TGTGCCAGCAGCCCTGAGACTATGAACACCGGGGAGCTGTTTTTT.

The rearrangement uses TRBV5-1 and TRBJ2-3, with unresolved D. This CDR3 contains 14 residues. The V gene's germline CDR1 is SGHRS and CDR2 YFSETQ. The V end was cut by 0 bases, the J end by 2 bases, with 7 bases between. The CDR3 reads CASSLGQPTDTQYF. CDR3 in DNA: TGCGCCAGCAGCTTGGGGCAGCCCACAGATACGCAGTATTTT.

V is TRBV7-9 and J is TRBJ1-1; D might be TRBD1 (6 bases). Trimming cost V 6 bases and J 5 bases, with 22 bases left between them. CDR3 size: 16 residues. Germline CDR1 SEHNR, CDR2 FQNEAQ (reference sequence). The DNA for the CDR3 is TGTGCCAGCAGTTCGGAAGTGGGGGCACCGGGAACTGAAGCTTTCTTT. Amino acid sequence: CASSSEVGAPGTEAFF.

This clone showed up just once. The gene calls are TRBV30 and TRBJ2-1; the match to TRBD1 covers 8 bases. Germline V gene lookup returns CDR1 GTSNPN and CDR2 SVGIG (reference sequence). The CDR3 consists of 17 residues. Germline trimming cut 3 bases from V and 4 bases from J; bases unmatched to any gene: 14. CDR3 DNA: TGTGCCTGGAGGGACACAGAGGGACAGGAGTTGTACAATGAGCAGTTCTTC. Amino acid sequence: CAWRDTEGQELYNEQFF.

V gene TRBV28 combines with J gene TRBJ1-2; 9 nucleotides match TRBD1. This CDR3 has 13 amino acids. Germline trimming cut 5 bases from V and 8 bases from J; bases unmatched to any gene: 6. Germline CDR1 is MDHEN and CDR2 is SYDVKM. The CDR3 DNA sequence: TGTGCCAGCAGTGCGGGACAGGGTGGCGGCTACACCTTC. Translating gives CASSAGQGGGYTF.

The gene calls are TRBV10-2 and TRBJ2-2; the match to TRBD1 covers 7 bases. Looked up from germline, CDR1 is WSHSY and CDR2 is SAAADI. The V and J ends lost 6 bases and 3 bases, in that order; junction bases with no gene match: 4. The CDR3 covers 14 residues. The CDR3 sequence: CASREDRYTGELFF. CDR3 nucleotide sequence: TGCGCCAGCAGGGAGGACAGGTACACCGGGGAGCTGTTTTTT.

V is TRBV18 and J is TRBJ2-1; TRBD1 matches at 8 bases. The CDR3 runs 15 residues. V was clipped by 0 bases and J by 9 bases; unmatched bases: 7. CDR1 and CDR2 from the germline V gene are KGHSH and LQKENI. CDR3 amino acids: CASSPPGTGSSEQFF. Here the CDR3 DNA reads TGTGCCAGCTCACCACCCGGGACAGGCTCCTCTGAGCAGTTCTTC.

Here the CDR3 DNA reads TGTGCCAGCAGCTTGTACGAGCAGTACTTC. It specifies CASSLYEQYF. The V and J genes are TRBV5-8 and TRBJ2-7; no reliable D call. The germline V gene has CDR1 SGHTS and CDR2 YDEGEE. The ends were cut back, 1 base at V and 4 bases at J, with 0 bases in the middle. There are 10 residues in the CDR3.

This clone is a singleton in its sample. The chain couples TRBV7-9 to TRBJ2-5; D call uncertain. The germline CDR1 and CDR2 sequences are SEHNR and FQNEAQ (reference sequence). CDR3 length equals 12 residues. V was shortened by 7 bases and J by 2 bases, with 8 bases between the two germline ends. Here the CDR3 DNA reads TGTGCCAGCAAGGCAGATCAAGAGACCCAGTACTTC. Residues: CASKADQETQYF.